These 17 T cell receptor beta chains share one sample of origin, sequenced in a study of read filtering for tumor transcriptome and immune sequencing. From 300 to 400 ng of RNA, a library with molecular barcoded alpha/delta and beta/gamma adaptors was made. MiXCR, applied by TCRdb to the reads, yields one record per CDR3 protein. The table includes 43,000 or so distinct CDR3 sequences, around 20% detected once. Sequencing used a population of CD138-negative cells sorted from bone marrow. These receptors came from a donor at least 40 years old with multiple myeloma.

In the case of this clonotype: The junction departs from the called germline gene at one end, perhaps through a read error. The chain uses TRBV3-1 and TRBJ2-1; weak D call: TRBD2 (5 bases). This CDR3 comprises 15 residues. Looked up from germline, CDR1 is LGHDT and CDR2 is YNNKEL (reference sequence). CDR3 protein: CARSQGKTTYNGQFF. The CDR3 DNA is TGTGCCAGGAGCCAAGGTAAGACTACCTACAATGGGCAGTTCTTC.

This clonotype was seen repeatedly, ten times or more. The rearrangement joins TRBV20-1 to TRBJ2-3, with D possibly TRBD2 on 6 matching bases. CDR3 length: 15 residues. Trimming left V 0 bases short and J 0 bases short, with 10 bases between. Germline values: CDR1 DFQATT, CDR2 SNEGSKA (reference sequence). CDR3 coding DNA: TGCAGTGCTAGAGATCTGAGCGGGAGCACAGATACGCAGTATTTT. Translated, it gives CSARDLSGSTDTQYF.

This clonotype was counted many times. The rearrangement uses TRBV3-1 and TRBJ2-7, with 7 bases that match TRBD2. V lost 4 bases and J lost 6; bases outside the gene matches: 12. CDR1 LGHDT and CDR2 YNNKEL come from the germline V gene (reference sequence). The CDR3 runs 15 residues. DNA of the CDR3: TGTGCCAGCAGCCCAGGAGCGGGACCCGCTTCCGAGCAGTACTTC. It specifies CASSPGAGPASEQYF.

This clonotype appeared many times. The V and J genes are TRBV3-1 and TRBJ2-6; no clear D. V was shortened by 0 bases and J by 0 bases, with 12 bases between the two germline ends. CDR3 length: 18 residues. The germline CDR1 and CDR2 sequences are LGHDT and YNNKEL (reference sequence). The CDR3 bases are TGTGCCAGCAGCCAAGAAAGAGACATTTCCTCTGGGGCCAACGTCCTGACTTTC. It yields the protein CASSQERDISSGANVLTF.

This clonotype was seen repeatedly, ten times or more. The chain carries TRBV5-4 and TRBJ2-6; D possibly matches TRBD1 or TRBD2 (5 bases each). Germline CDR1 and CDR2: SGHNT and YYREEE (reference sequence). V was pared by 5 bases and J by 2 bases, with 11 bases between. This CDR3 has 15 amino acids. CDR3: CASSLWGPGANVLTF. CDR3 nucleotide sequence: TGTGCCAGCAGTTTATGGGGACCTGGGGCCAACGTCCTGACTTTC.

There are many counts of this clonotype. The chain links TRBV7-2 to TRBJ2-7; 10 bases are a match to TRBD2. The CDR3 length is 15 residues. Germline V gene sequence: CDR1 SGHTA, CDR2 FQGNSA. V shed 5 bases and J 2 bases; nucleotides not matched to a gene: 6. CDR3 sequence reads: CASSTTSGNPYEQYF. The CDR3 nucleotides are TGTGCCAGCAGCACAACTAGCGGGAACCCCTACGAGCAGTACTTC.

There are many counts of this clonotype. The chain's CDR3 is CSATEEREEQYF. CDR3 sequence (DNA): TGCAGTGCTACCGAGGAGAGGGAAGAGCAGTACTTC. The chain employs TRBV20-1 and TRBJ2-7; the D gene is possibly TRBD2 (5 bases). CDR1 DFQATT and CDR2 SNEGSKA come from the germline V gene (reference sequence). This CDR3 has 12 residues. V lost 4 bases to trimming and J lost 7 bases, with 14 bases between them.

This clonotype was found a few times. This rearrangement joins TRBV28 to TRBJ1-6; no firm D call. Germline V gene lookup returns CDR1 MDHEN and CDR2 SYDVKM. This CDR3 is built from 14 residues. V dropped 2 bases and J dropped 5 bases, with 7 bases sitting between them. The CDR3 DNA reads TGTGCCAGCAGTTTAAGAAGGGATAATTCACCCCTCCACTTT. Translated, it gives CASSLRRDNSPLHF. The entire variable domain, with the rest obtained from reference TRBV28 and TRBJ1-6, is as follows: DVKVTQSSRYLVKRTGEKVFLECVQDMDHENMFWYRQDPGLGLRLIYFSYDVKMKEKGDIPEGYSVSREKKERFSLILESASTNQTSMYLCASSLRRDNSPLHFGNGTRLTVT.

The V and J genes are TRBV5-1 and TRBJ2-5; the D gene could be TRBD1 or TRBD2 (5 bases each). This CDR3 is 16 amino acids long. The V end was cut by 1 base, the J end by 1 base, with 14 bases between. CDR1 is SGHRS, CDR2 YFSETQ, per germline. The CDR3 DNA follows: TGCGCCAGCAGCTTGTCGGGGCGGTCAGCCCAAGAGACCCAGTACTTC. It codes for CASSLSGRSAQETQYF.

The J gene is TRBJ2-4, the V gene TRBV27; 7 bases agree with TRBD1. After removal of 6 bases from V and 6 bases from J, the junction contained 5 bases not matched to a gene. The V gene's germline CDR1 is MNHEY and CDR2 SMNVEV (reference sequence). The CDR3 extends over 13 amino acids. CDR3: CASSNWDRNIQYF. The CDR3 coding sequence is TGTGCCAGCAGCAATTGGGACAGAAACATTCAGTACTTC.

Comments on this clonotype: This may arise from a read error, as a much more abundant clone is one base away. V is TRBV30 and J is TRBJ1-1; D remains unclear. Per germline, CDR1 GTSNPN and CDR2 SVGIG (reference sequence). V was cut by 3 bases and J by 1 base, with 3 bases left in between. This CDR3 has 11 residues. The CDR3 loop reads CAWRQNTEAFF. The CDR3 DNA reads TGTGCCTGGAGACAGAACACTGAAGCTTTCTTT.

This clonotype was seen at least ten times. The chain has TRBV7-2 and TRBJ2-3; D possibly matches TRBD1 or TRBD2 (6 bases each). Germline values: CDR1 SGHTA, CDR2 FQGNSA. This CDR3 spans 15 amino acids. V lost 1 base and J lost 4, with 12 bases in between. CDR3: CASSLGPGAADTQYF. Here the CDR3 DNA reads TGTGCCAGCAGCTTAGGTCCGGGGGCAGCAGATACGCAGTATTTT.

There are many counts of this clonotype. This chain links TRBV30 with TRBJ2-2, with 10 bases that match TRBD1. Looked up from germline, CDR1 is GTSNPN and CDR2 is SVGIG (reference sequence). This CDR3 has 14 residues. After removal of 4 bases from V and 7 bases from J, the junction contained 6 bases not matched to a gene. CDR3 amino acids: CAWTPGQGYGELFF. CDR3 in DNA: TGTGCCTGGACGCCGGGACAGGGGTACGGGGAGCTGTTTTTT.

This clonotype was counted at least ten times. The chain joins TRBV29-1 to TRBJ1-4; unclear D gene. V was trimmed by 5 bases and J by 0 bases, leaving 10 bases between them. CDR1 is SQVTM and CDR2 is ANQGSEA in the germline V gene. This CDR3 is built from 14 residues. In nucleotides, the CDR3 is TGCAGCGTTTTAGGGTCTGCAACTAATGAAAAACTGTTTTTT. Protein product: CSVLGSATNEKLFF.

In its sample, this clonotype was seen many times. The genes are TRBV5-1 and TRBJ2-2, with 12 bases lining up with TRBD1. J gave up 0 bases and V 7 bases, and 7 bases lay outside the gene matches. Germline CDR1 is SGHRS and CDR2 is YFSETQ. The CDR3 extends over 17 amino acids. In DNA, the CDR3 is TGCGCCAGCCGAGGGGGACAGGGGGCTTCGAACACCGGGGAGCTGTTTTTT. Protein: CASRGGQGASNTGELFF.

This sequence joins TRBV7-2 and TRBJ2-7; perhaps TRBD2 as D (6 bases). CDR1 is SGHTA, CDR2 FQGNSA, per germline. CDR3 length: 15 residues. Trimming removed 5 bases at V and 3 bases at J, with 17 bases between. CDR3 amino acids: CASSPSASSYYEQYF. The CDR3 DNA follows: TGTGCCAGCAGCCCTAGCGCCTCGTCCTACTACGAGCAGTACTTC. Full variable domain (remainder filled in from reference TRBV7-2 and TRBJ2-7): GAGVSQSPSNKVTEKGKDVELRCDPISGHTALYWYRQSLGQGLEFLIYFQGNSAPDKSGLPSDRFSAERTGGSVSTLTIQRTQQEDSAVYLCASSPSASSYYEQYFGPGTRLTVT.

This clonotype was counted at least ten times. The chain recombines TRBV2 with TRBJ1-1, with unresolved D. The length of the CDR3 is 11 residues. Germline V gene lookup returns CDR1 SNHLY and CDR2 FYNNEI. Trimming took off 1 base at V and 13 bases at J, with 10 bases between the two ends. The CDR3 coding sequence is TGTGCCAGCAGTGAAGGCGCGGCCCTTTTCTTT. This codes for CASSEGAALFF.